Sequencing of this T cell receptor (beta chain) was carried out in a study of identical twins. Template switching supplied a universal primer site; unique molecular identifiers were carried on the cDNA. TCRdb reprocessed the 5' RACE reads via MiXCR and lists one record per CDR3 protein. The top ten clones hold 0.48% of a sample with approximately 490,000 distinct CDR3 sequences, about a fifth of them seen once. Findings and caveats of the study: Not following the same donors, the study drew its conclusions from cross-sectional statistical analysis.

This CDR3 contains 13 residues. About this clonotype itself: Its antigen is unknown. A read error may produce the germline difference seen at one junction end.

These data were also reused for a study on yellow fever vaccine responses in identical twins.

This sequence originates from a woman aged 18-29 years in good health. This chain connects TRBV12-3 or TRBV12-4 to TRBJ2-5; no clear D. Sequencing was performed on CD4+ T cells sorted from blood. The CDR3 nucleotides read TGTGTCAGCATTTCTGGGAACCAAGAGACCCAGTACTTC. Translating it yields CVSISGNQETQYF.